The T cell receptor (beta chain) under discussion was sequenced for a study of cytomegalovirus exposure and HLA in healthy donors (dated by TCRdb to 2016 to 2017). Notes on the research overall: The 650 to 800 repertoires of the first cohort and the roughly 120 validation repertoires were produced on the same platform, according to a later analysis. The aim of the study was to test whether cataloging public T cell receptors could identify signatures of past pathogen exposure. Along with the approximately 620-subject first cohort, a separate validation cohort of over a hundred different subjects was used. To predict cytomegalovirus infection status, the study combined high-throughput TCR immunosequencing, statistical association of individual TCRs with disease status, and machine learning.

The donors belonged to the validation cohort of about 130 subjects, which was separate from the approximately 700-subject first cohort. In this sample, this clone turned up once. Its binding antigen is unknown. Per-base qualities were not stored, and no clone one base away is much larger. The investigation overall reported the following: Of the cluster scores, roughly 95% were above 0 in a later analysis, which found that TCRs clustered in the first cohort also tended to co-occur in the 120 validation repertoires. A few of the identified cytomegalovirus-associated TCR beta chains were confirmed in vitro to be specific for cytomegalovirus antigens. The study listed 150 to 200 TCR beta chains as associated with cytomegalovirus. A later analysis had no HLA typing for the validation cohort, so co-occurrence there was scored across all 130 or so repertoires. While some public TCRs were present in many individuals, most TCR sequences turned up only very rarely across donors. The classifier was reported to diagnose cytomegalovirus status with high specificity and sensitivity in both the original cohort and the validation cohort. It was suggested by the authors that the approach could potentially be generalized to other disease states and immunological phenotypes.

Libraries were constructed by the immunoSEQ multiplex PCR assay. Under the source paper's analysis protocol: A statistical classification framework was built to diagnose cytomegalovirus status from the catalog of TCR beta chain sequences. Imported from immuneACCESS, the table was reduced by TCRdb to in-frame sequences with V and J called. These copies leave out some clones; in studies compared against another copy, an unresolved V gene accounts for under half, and the cause of the remainder is not known. The D gene and trimming were derived from the DNA, and the V and J assignments and clone size from that table. The sample table shows roughly 230,000 clones, and 80% to 95% are seen once. The top ten clonotypes cover 2.5% to 3.5% of the sample. The CDR3 has 11 amino acids, counting the end cysteine and phenylalanine. Just the 33-base CDR3 DNA is kept, in frame starting at base 1. From a lookup of the germline V gene, CDR1 and CDR2 are MDHEN and SYDVKM. V is shortened by 6 bases, J by 8 bases, and the region joining them spans 8 bases.

The rearrangement combines TRBV28 with TRBJ2-1; the D gene assignment is ambiguous. The TCR was taken from a woman aged 30 to 39 in good health and CMV-seronegative. The sequenced material came from PBMCs. The CDR3 here reads CASSPAHEQFF. The base sequence is TGTGCCAGCAGCCCGGCCCATGAGCAGTTCTTC.